This T cell receptor (beta chain) is drawn from a study of shared clonotypes between healthy human individuals. Study outcomes and limitations: With a handful of donors compared, approximately 5.5% of naive CD4 clonotypes were shared. Only blood was sampled; tissue repertoires likely differ.

The germline V gene has CDR1 LNHDA and CDR2 SQIVND (reference sequence). Germline trimming cut 6 bases from V and 2 bases from J; bases unmatched to any gene: 2. This CDR3 spans 14 amino acids. Using immunoSEQ multiplex PCR, the repertoire was profiled, and TCRdb retains in-frame clones only, with some absent. Here the sample spans around 83,000 clones, 60% to 80% being singletons. About this clone: The target antigen is unknown.

The gene calls are TRBV19 and TRBJ2-4; 9 nucleotides align to TRBD1. Sequenced input: memory CD8+ T cells sorted from blood. As for subset: CD45RO+ cells pooled with CCR7-negative TemRA cells. The clonotype was recovered from a man aged 30 to 39 in good health. The CDR3 sequence is CASSTGGPKNIQYF. CDR3 DNA sequence: TGTGCCAGTAGCACAGGGGGCCCCAAAAACATTCAGTACTTC.